These 12 T cell receptor beta chains share one sample of origin, sequenced in a study of blood T cell repertoires in COVID-19. Using immunoSEQ multiplex PCR, the repertoire was profiled, and TCRdb retains in-frame clones only, with some absent. The profile shows about 230,000 clones, about nine tenths of them singletons. The sequencing sample was made of peripheral blood. These receptors all stem from a man over 45 with COVID-19, enrolled during active disease.

Only one count was recorded for this clone. Other DNA sequences of this sample code for an identical CDR3. The rearrangement uses TRBV18 and TRBJ2-5; TRBD1 agrees at 7 bases. Germline values: CDR1 KGHSH, CDR2 LQKENI. V shed 3 bases, J shed 2 bases, and the junction held 0 bases outside the gene matches. The CDR3 is 13 residues long. The CDR3 coding sequence is TGTGCCAGCTCACCGGGACAGCAAGAGACCCAGTACTTC. It specifies CASSPGQQETQYF.

This clone appeared many times. This chain connects TRBV18 to TRBJ2-2; 8 bases fit TRBD2. Per the germline V gene, CDR1 is KGHSH and CDR2 is LQKENI. The J segment lost 6 bases and the V segment lost 0 bases, leaving 6 bases of the junction unmatched. The CDR3 has 16 residues. CDR3 DNA sequence: TGTGCCAGCTCACCACCGGGACTAGACTTGTCCGGGGAGCTGTTTTTT. It is translated as CASSPPGLDLSGELFF. The full variable domain, completed using reference TRBV18 and TRBJ2-2, is NAGVMQNPRHLVRRRGQEARLRCSPMKGHSHVYWYRQLPEEGLKFMVYLQKENIIDESGMPKERFSAEFPKEGPSILRIQQVVRGDSAAYFCASSPPGLDLSGELFFGEGSRLTVL.

CDR3 amino acids: CASSRDRGITDTQYF. In DNA, the CDR3 is TGTGCCAGTAGTAGAGACAGAGGGATCACAGATACGCAGTATTTT. V and J are TRBV19 and TRBJ2-3, with D perhaps assigned TRBD1 or TRBD2 (5 bases each). V was clipped by 4 bases and J by 2 bases, with 13 bases between them. This CDR3 is built from 15 residues. Looked up from germline, CDR1 is LNHDA and CDR2 is SQIVND (reference sequence).

This rearrangement joins TRBV11-2 to TRBJ1-5; TRBD1 is a possible D gene (5 bases). Germline values: CDR1 SGHAT, CDR2 FQNNGV. V was trimmed by 5 bases and J by 7 bases, leaving 12 bases between them. CDR3 length: 13 residues. The CDR3 spells CASSIQGSQPQHF. The CDR3 nucleotides are TGTGCCAGCAGCATCCAGGGCTCACAGCCCCAGCATTTT.

The chain couples TRBV20-1 to TRBJ2-1; a possible D gene is TRBD1 (5 bases). The CDR3 has 11 residues. With 6 bases removed from V and 7 bases from J, the gap between germline ends came to 10 bases. Germline CDR1 DFQATT, CDR2 SNEGSKA (reference sequence). The CDR3 bases are TGCAGTGCCGCAGGGATGAATGAGCAGTTCTTC. Protein sequence: CSAAGMNEQFF.

Concerning this clone: The junction shows a germline mismatch at one end, possibly a read error. The CDR3 nucleotides are TGTGCTAGCAGCTTAGATCTGGGCCCAACCTACGAGCAGTACTTC. Protein: CASSLDLGPTYEQYF. This chain uses TRBV7-7 with TRBJ2-7; D ambiguous. CDR1 is SSHAT, CDR2 FNYEAQ, per germline (reference sequence). This CDR3 has 15 amino acids.

The chain carries TRBV2 and TRBJ1-3, with 7 bases lining up with TRBD1. Looked up from germline, CDR1 is SNHLY and CDR2 is FYNNEI. V gave up 4 bases and J gave up 3 bases; unmatched junction bases: 6. The CDR3 extends over 15 amino acids. The CDR3 DNA reads TGTGCCAGCAGTGGAGACAGGGACTTTGGAAACACCATATATTTT. This sequence encodes CASSGDRDFGNTIYF.

CDR3 sequence: CASSLRGIGQPQHF. CDR3 sequence (DNA): TGTGCCAGCAGCTTGCGGGGAATTGGGCAGCCCCAGCATTTT. The chain recombines TRBV5-6 with TRBJ1-5; D remains unclear. This CDR3 comprises 14 residues. CDR1 and CDR2 (germline): SGHDT, YYEEEE. V was pared by 1 base and J by 7 bases, with 12 bases between.

V and J are TRBV7-2 and TRBJ2-7, with a possible D match to TRBD2 (6 bases). Trimming left V 8 bases short and J 1 base short, with 15 bases between. The germline V gene has CDR1 SGHTA and CDR2 FQGNSA. This CDR3 has 14 amino acids. CDR3 protein: CASSPPGLSYEQYF. In nucleotides, the CDR3 is TGTGCCAGCTCCCCGCCGGGACTGTCCTACGAGCAGTACTTC.

In its sample, this clone was seen a few times. The chain carries TRBV11-2 and TRBJ2-7, with D hard to call. Germline V CDR1 and CDR2: SGHAT, FQNNGV. The V gene lost 5 bases and the J gene lost 6 bases, with 11 bases spanning the gap. The CDR3 covers 12 residues. CDR3 DNA sequence: TGTGCCAGCAGCCAAGCCCCCCGCGAGCAGTACTTC. Translated, it gives CASSQAPREQYF.

This chain connects TRBV2 to TRBJ2-7; D is perhaps TRBD2 (7 bases). CDR3 length: 14 amino acids. The V gene lost 8 bases and the J gene lost 5 bases, with 19 bases spanning the gap. Germline assignment: CDR1 SNHLY and CDR2 FYNNEI. The chain's CDR3 is CASGRGALIDEQYF. DNA for the CDR3: TGTGCCAGCGGACGGGGGGCCTTGATAGACGAGCAGTACTTC.

The CDR3 sequence is CASSDPGLAGVYEQYF. The CDR3 region has the DNA TGTGCCAGCAGTGACCCGGGACTAGCGGGGGTGTACGAGCAGTACTTC. The rearrangement links TRBV11-2 to TRBJ2-7, with 14 bases identical to TRBD2. V was clipped by 6 bases and J by 4 bases; unmatched bases: 8. The length of the CDR3 is 16 residues. Germline values: CDR1 SGHAT, CDR2 FQNNGV.